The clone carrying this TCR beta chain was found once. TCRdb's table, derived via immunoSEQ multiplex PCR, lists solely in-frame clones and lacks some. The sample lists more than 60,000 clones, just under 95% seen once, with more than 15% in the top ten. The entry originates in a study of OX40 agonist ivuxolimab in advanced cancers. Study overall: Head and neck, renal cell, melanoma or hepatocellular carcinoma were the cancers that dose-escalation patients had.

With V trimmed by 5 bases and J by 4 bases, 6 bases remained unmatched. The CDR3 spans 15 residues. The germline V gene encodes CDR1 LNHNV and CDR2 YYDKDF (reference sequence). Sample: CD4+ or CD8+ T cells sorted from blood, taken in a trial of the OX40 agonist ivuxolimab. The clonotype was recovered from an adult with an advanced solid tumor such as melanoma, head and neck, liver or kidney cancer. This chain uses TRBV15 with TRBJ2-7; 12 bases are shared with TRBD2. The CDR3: CATSGGTSGWYEQYF. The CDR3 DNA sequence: TGTGCCACCAGCGGCGGGACTAGCGGGTGGTACGAGCAGTACTTC.